This passage covers 31 T cell receptor beta chains from one sample sequenced in a study of control samples from healthy donors and cancer patients. The protocol was immunoSEQ multiplex PCR, while the TCRdb copy is restricted to in-frame clones and leaves out a portion. The sample holds almost 95,000 clones, around nine tenths seen once. Material: blood. The source is a woman aged 18-30 years in good health.

V is TRBV27 and J is TRBJ1-2; D possibly corresponds to TRBD1 (5 bases). V was clipped by 6 bases and J by 8 bases, with 10 bases between them. This CDR3 region has 11 residues. Germline values: CDR1 MNHEY, CDR2 SMNVEV (reference sequence). CDR3 DNA: TGTGCCAGCAGCCAGGGAAACGGCTACACCTTC. Translating gives CASSQGNGYTF.

The chain combines TRBV5-1 with TRBJ1-3, with 8 bases aligning to TRBD1. Per the germline V gene, CDR1 is SGHRS and CDR2 is YFSETQ. The CDR3 loop spans 17 amino acids. Losses at the gene ends were 1 base for V and 4 bases for J; bases not matched to a gene: 10. CDR3 loop: CASSLRQGAAWGNTIYF. In DNA, the CDR3 is TGCGCCAGCAGCTTGCGCCAGGGGGCTGCGTGGGGAAACACCATATATTTT.

The sample holds one count of this clone. This rearrangement joins TRBV24-1 to TRBJ1-6, with D perhaps TRBD1 (5 bases). CDR1 KGHDR and CDR2 SFDVKD come from the germline V gene. The germline V and J ends were trimmed by 7 bases and 10 bases, with 19 bases remaining between them. The CDR3 is 15 residues long. As DNA, the CDR3 is TGTGCCACCAGCTCTCCCGGGGGAGGGCGCTCACCCCTCCACTTT. Encoded protein: CATSSPGGGRSPLHF.

This clone showed up just a few times. The chain combines TRBV29-1 with TRBJ1-2; weak D call: TRBD1 (5 bases). The CDR3 length is 14 residues. Deletions cut 0 bases from V and 2 bases from J, with 10 bases between. Germline V gene sequence: CDR1 SQVTM, CDR2 ANQGSEA. The CDR3 DNA reads TGCAGCGTTGAAGAGGCAGGGCTAAACTATGGCTACACCTTC. Its translation: CSVEEAGLNYGYTF.

This clone came up once. J is TRBJ1-2 and V is TRBV3-1 (or the pseudogene TRBV3-2), with D possibly being TRBD1 (6 bases). The CDR3 is made up of 13 amino acids. V was shortened by 1 base and J by 7 bases, with 10 bases between the two germline ends. Germline assignment: CDR1 LGHDT and CDR2 YNNKEL (reference sequence). CDR3 loop: CASSQGQERGYTF. In DNA form, the CDR3 reads TGTGCCAGCAGCCAAGGACAGGAACGTGGCTACACCTTC.

The rearrangement links TRBV5-1 to TRBJ2-5; D gene unclear. Germline V CDR1 and CDR2: SGHRS, YFSETQ. The CDR3 length is 14 residues. V lost 7 bases and J 2 bases, leaving 15 bases between the germline ends. The CDR3 nucleotides read TGCGCCAGCTCAACCGCGGATTTTCAAGAGACCCAGTACTTC. Protein sequence: CASSTADFQETQYF.

The chain joins TRBV7-9 to TRBJ2-5, with D possibly called TRBD1 or TRBD2 (5 bases each). In germline, CDR1 is SEHNR, CDR2 FQNEAQ (reference sequence). This CDR3 is built from 15 residues. V lost 2 bases, J lost 5 bases, and 15 bases lay in between. CDR3 region: CASSLNPGTGETQYF. DNA of the CDR3: TGTGCCAGCAGCTTAAATCCAGGGACCGGCGAGACCCAGTACTTC.

The chain couples TRBV11-3 to TRBJ2-7; TRBD2 aligns across 15 bases. The CDR3 totals 16 residues. V lost 5 bases and J lost 1; bases outside the gene matches: 3. In germline, CDR1 is SGHNT, CDR2 YENEEA. CDR3 sequence (DNA): TGTGCCAGCAGCCCGGGACTAGCGGGAGGTTCCTACGAGCAGTACTTC. Its protein is CASSPGLAGGSYEQYF.

V usage is TRBV3-1 (or the pseudogene TRBV3-2) and J usage is TRBJ1-2; a possible D gene is TRBD1 (6 bases). The CDR3 is 13 residues long. Deletions cut 0 bases from V and 4 bases from J, with 6 bases between. The germline V gene has CDR1 LGHDT and CDR2 YNNKEL (reference sequence). The chain's CDR3 is CASSQEDSYGYTF. CDR3 nucleotides: TGTGCCAGCAGCCAAGAGGACAGCTATGGCTACACCTTC.

The rearrangement links TRBV6-5 to TRBJ2-1; D is possibly TRBD2 (6 bases). Trimming took 6 bases from V and 7 from J, leaving 16 bases between them. CDR1 and CDR2 from the germline V gene are MNHEY and SVGAGI. The CDR3 length is 14 residues. The CDR3 DNA reads as TGTGCCAGCAGCCCCCCGGGACTTGGGAATGAGCAGTTCTTC. It yields the protein CASSPPGLGNEQFF.

This chain joins TRBV5-4 and TRBJ2-2; 8 bases fit TRBD1. Per germline, CDR1 SGHNT and CDR2 YYREEE (reference sequence). The CDR3 is 16 residues long. Trimming removed 2 bases from V and 7 bases from J; junction bases left unmatched: 10. DNA of the CDR3: TGTGCCAGCAGCTTTGGTACCAGGGGGCTTGACGGGGAGCTGTTTTTT. Protein product: CASSFGTRGLDGELFF. Supplemented by reference TRBV5-4 and TRBJ2-2, the full variable domain reads ETGVTQSPTHLIKTRGQQVTLRCSSQSGHNTVSWYQQALGQGPQFIFQYYREEENGRGNFPPRFSGLQFPNYSSELNVNALELDDSALYLCASSFGTRGLDGELFFGEGSRLTVL.

The chain carries TRBV2 and TRBJ1-6; the D gene is possibly TRBD1 (6 bases). The CDR3 contains 14 residues. Germline V gives CDR1 SNHLY, CDR2 FYNNEI. V dropped 6 bases and J dropped 8 bases, with 14 bases sitting between them. The CDR3 DNA reads TGTGCCAGCAGCTACGACAGGAGGGATTCACCCCTCCACTTT. It specifies CASSYDRRDSPLHF. The variable domain in full, completed from reference TRBV2 and TRBJ1-6, reads EPEVTQTPSHQVTQMGQEVILRCVPISNHLYFYWYRQILGQKVEFLVSFYNNEISEKSEIFDDQFSVERPDGSNFTLKIRSTKLEDSAMYFCASSYDRRDSPLHFGNGTRLTVT.

The J gene is TRBJ1-6, the V gene TRBV5-1; 9 nucleotides line up with TRBD1. The CDR3 length is 14 residues. In germline, CDR1 is SGHRS, CDR2 YFSETQ. V lost 3 bases and J lost 9; bases outside the gene matches: 4. In DNA form, the CDR3 reads TGCGCCAGCAGCTCCGGGACAGGGATTTCACCCCTCCACTTT. It is translated as CASSSGTGISPLHF. The full variable domain, with the rest looked up from reference TRBV5-1 and TRBJ1-6, is KAGVTQTPRYLIKTRGQQVTLSCSPISGHRSVSWYQQTPGQGLQFLFEYFSETQRNKGNFPGRFSGRQFSNSRSEMNVSTLELGDSALYLCASSSGTGISPLHFGNGTRLTVT.

This clone was counted between two and nine times. This chain uses TRBV5-1 with TRBJ1-2; D unclear. Trimming shortened V by 0 bases and J by 8 bases, and 8 bases separated the two germline ends. The germline CDR1 and CDR2 sequences are SGHRS and YFSETQ. The CDR3 spans 12 residues. CDR3 sequence (DNA): TGCGCCAGCAGCTTGGGTGAAGAAGGCTACACCTTC. Protein: CASSLGEEGYTF.

CDR3: CASSLDLQPQHF. The CDR3 coding sequence is TGTGCCAGCAGCTTAGATTTACAGCCCCAGCATTTT. The J gene is TRBJ1-5, the V gene TRBV7-9; D gene uncertain. The CDR3 totals 12 residues. V was trimmed by 1 base and J by 7 bases, leaving 5 bases between them. Germline V gives CDR1 SEHNR, CDR2 FQNEAQ (reference sequence).

The V gene is TRBV7-9, the J gene TRBJ1-1; 7 nucleotides line up with TRBD1. Germline CDR1 and CDR2: SEHNR and FQNEAQ (reference sequence). The CDR3 spans 14 residues. The trim removed 6 bases at V and 2 bases at J, leaving 6 bases unmatched. CDR3 nucleotides: TGTGCCAGCAGGGGATACAGGGGTAACACTGAAGCTTTCTTT. Protein: CASRGYRGNTEAFF.

With respect to this clone: Germline and junction disagree at one end, which may indicate a read error. The chain recombines TRBV6-5 with TRBJ2-7; D not resolved. Germline V gene lookup returns CDR1 MNHEY and CDR2 SVGAGI. This CDR3 contains 13 residues. The CDR3 bases are TGTGCGAGCAATGCGGTGACTCTTGGTGAGCAGTACTTC. It translates to CASNAVTLGEQYF.

The chain uses TRBV5-5 and TRBJ1-2, with 8 positions matching TRBD1. CDR1 and CDR2 from the germline V gene are SGHKS and YYEKEE (reference sequence). Trimming removed 3 bases from V and 6 bases from J; junction bases left unmatched: 10. This CDR3 contains 15 residues. CDR3 protein: CASSSVRTGLDGYTF. As DNA, the CDR3 is TGTGCCAGCAGCTCGGTCCGGACAGGGTTGGATGGCTACACCTTC.

This clone was observed once. The gene calls are TRBV5-4 and TRBJ2-5; 15 bases agree with TRBD2. This CDR3 is built from 17 residues. Germline CDR1 SGHNT, CDR2 YYREEE (reference sequence). Trimming removed 3 bases from V and 1 base from J; junction bases left unmatched: 4. The CDR3 DNA reads as TGTGCCAGCAGCTCTGGGACTAGCGGGGGGTCCCAAGAGACCCAGTACTTC. It specifies CASSSGTSGGSQETQYF.

The chain recombines TRBV4-1 with TRBJ1-3; the D is unclear. Per the germline V gene, CDR1 is MGHRA and CDR2 is YSYEKL. V shed 0 bases and J shed 4 bases, with 13 bases lying between them. The CDR3 has 16 residues. The CDR3: CASSQDERGWGNTIYF. For the CDR3, the DNA is TGCGCCAGCAGCCAAGACGAGCGAGGGTGGGGAAACACCATATATTTT.

This chain joins TRBV6-1 and TRBJ1-5; no clear D. Germline CDR1 reads MNHNS; CDR2 reads SASEGT. V lost 2 bases and J 0 bases, leaving 5 bases between the germline ends. This CDR3 contains 14 residues. The CDR3 reads CASSELGSNQPQHF. The DNA for the CDR3 is TGTGCCAGCAGTGAACTTGGTAGCAATCAGCCCCAGCATTTT.

V is TRBV4-2 and J is TRBJ2-5; 11 bases match TRBD2. After removal of 0 bases from V and 4 bases from J, the junction contained 7 bases not matched to a gene. From germline, CDR1 is LGHNA and CDR2 YNFKEQ. The CDR3 runs to 17 residues. The DNA of the CDR3 is TGTGCCAGCAGCCAAGATTTAGCGGGGGGGCCCGGAGAGACCCAGTACTTC. Protein: CASSQDLAGGPGETQYF.

This sequence joins TRBV29-1 and TRBJ1-1, with D hard to call. Trimming removed 8 bases at V and 2 bases at J, with 21 bases between. CDR1 and CDR2 (germline): SQVTM, ANQGSEA. CDR3 length equals 15 residues. Here the CDR3 DNA reads TGCAGCCCGATTGGGGTCTCCATGAACAACACTGAAGCTTTCTTT. This sequence encodes CSPIGVSMNNTEAFF.

V and J are TRBV10-1 and TRBJ1-2; 9 bases are shared with TRBD1. V dropped 6 bases and J dropped 7; count of bases not matched to a gene: 6. The CDR3 extends over 13 amino acids. Germline CDR1 is WNHNN and CDR2 is SYGVQD (reference sequence). The CDR3 bases are TGCGCCAGCAGCCCCGGGACAGGGTTTGGCTACACCTTC. This codes for CASSPGTGFGYTF.

This clone was detected only once. This chain joins TRBV27 and TRBJ1-1, with 7 bases aligning to TRBD1. The germline V gene has CDR1 MNHEY and CDR2 SMNVEV (reference sequence). V dropped 4 bases and J dropped 2; count of bases not matched to a gene: 4. The CDR3 length is 14 residues. The chain's CDR3 is CASSSGQLNTEAFF. For the CDR3, the DNA is TGTGCCAGCAGTTCGGGACAGCTAAACACTGAAGCTTTCTTT.

This rearrangement joins TRBV6-1 to TRBJ1-5; the D gene is possibly TRBD1 (6 bases). CDR1 MNHNS and CDR2 SASEGT come from the germline V gene. V shed 2 bases and J shed 8 bases, with 13 bases lying between them. This CDR3 is 14 amino acids long. CDR3 amino acids: CASSELGAREPQHF. The CDR3 DNA sequence: TGTGCCAGCAGTGAATTGGGGGCAAGGGAGCCCCAGCATTTT.

J is TRBJ2-3 and V is TRBV19, with 9 bases matching TRBD1. Trimming removed 2 bases from V and 1 base from J; junction bases left unmatched: 1. Germline loops: CDR1 LNHDA, CDR2 SQIVND (reference sequence). CDR3 length: 15 residues. As DNA, the CDR3 is TGTGCCAGTAGTATAACAGGGGGCCGCACAGATACGCAGTATTTT. Amino acids: CASSITGGRTDTQYF.

This clone was seen more than once but under ten times. This chain uses TRBV10-1 with TRBJ2-7; D tentatively reads TRBD1 or TRBD2 (5 bases each). Looked up from germline, CDR1 is WNHNN and CDR2 is SYGVQD (reference sequence). V shed 0 bases and J shed 4 bases, with 7 bases lying between them. The CDR3 runs 13 residues. CDR3 nucleotides: TGCGCCAGCAGTGAGTCGGGGGTTTACGAGCAGTACTTC. It translates to CASSESGVYEQYF.

Notes on this clone: This may be a read error: a much more frequent sequence differs by one nucleotide. The chain recombines TRBV9 with TRBJ2-3; TRBD2 agrees at 11 bases. Germline V CDR1 and CDR2: SGDLS, YYNGEE. The V gene end was trimmed by 5 bases and the J gene end by 3 bases; junction bases not matched to a gene: 2. The CDR3 sequence is 14 residues long. The CDR3 sequence is CASSSGGATDTQYF. The CDR3 DNA sequence: TGTGCCAGCAGTAGCGGGGGGGCAACAGATACGCAGTATTTT. Full variable domain (remainder filled in from reference TRBV9 and TRBJ2-3): DSGVTQTPKHLITATGQRVTLRCSPRSGDLSVYWYQQSLDQGLQFLIQYYNGEERAKGNILERFSAQQFPDLHSELNLSSLELGDSALYFCASSSGGATDTQYFGPGTRLTVL.

The chain is built from TRBV6-4 and TRBJ2-1; 7 bases match TRBD2. Trimming cost V 6 bases and J 8 bases; bases outside gene matches: 4. Germline CDR1 MRHNA, CDR2 SNTAGT. The CDR3 is 12 amino acids. The CDR3 protein is CASSPGRDEQFF. The CDR3 DNA reads TGTGCCAGCAGCCCGGGGAGGGATGAGCAGTTCTTC.

This clone was counted only a few times. The J gene is TRBJ1-2, the V gene TRBV9, with 10 nucleotides matching TRBD1. Germline V gene sequence: CDR1 SGDLS, CDR2 YYNGEE. This CDR3 comprises 14 residues. Unmatched junction bases numbered 8, after V lost 4 bases and J lost 8 bases. CDR3 sequence: CASSLRDRGGGYTF. CDR3 coding DNA: TGTGCCAGCAGCCTCCGGGACAGGGGTGGGGGCTACACCTTC.